This T cell receptor beta chain is from a study of blood T cell repertoires in COVID-19. At the level of the study: Some COVID-19 samples were acute and others convalescent; all came from the United States, Italy and Spain.

Germline CDR1 MGHRA, CDR2 YSYEKL. The length of the CDR3 is 19 residues. The ends lost 0 bases at V and 5 bases at J; junction bases unmatched: 15. Profiling relied on immunoSEQ multiplex PCR, and the TCRdb table lists in-frame clones only, not all of them. The sample carries a few hundred thousand clones, around 87% recorded once. The V call is TRBV4-1, the J call TRBJ2-3, with 9 bases matching TRBD2. The TCR comes from a human donor in a cohort sampled during active COVID-19. Material: peripheral blood. The CDR3 region has the DNA TGCGCCAGCAGCCAAGATACGAGTAGCGGGAGACCCACCGGAGATACGCAGTATTTT. Translating it yields CASSQDTSSGRPTGDTQYF.